This entry describes one T cell receptor beta chain. Its antigen is unidentified. These data originate in a study of identical twins' blood T cells. Overall study: Around 50 million reads covered roughly 6 alpha-chain and roughly 6 beta-chain libraries.

The V gene's germline CDR1 is MNHEY and CDR2 SMNVEV (reference sequence). Trimming pared 4 bases from V and 6 bases from J, leaving 9 bases between. CDR3 length: 13 residues. Findings and limits, study-wide: Mainly, cloneset size products determined shared clonotypes, twins included. Even for out-of-frame TCRbeta, twins reportedly shared V gene usage much more than unrelated donors.

The donors were healthy female monozygous twins, three pairs in total. One entry per CDR3 protein, called by TCRdb with MiXCR from the 5' RACE reads. Counted here are 300,000 to 450,000 distinct CDR3 sequences, about 28% occurring once; the ten biggest clones make up roughly 5.5%. The TCR comes from a woman between 18 and 50 years old in good health. The V gene is TRBV27, the J gene TRBJ2-2, with D tentatively TRBD1 or TRBD2 (5 bases each). Material for sequencing was PBMCs. The CDR3 DNA sequence: TGTGCCAGCAGTTGGGACGGTGCCGGGGAGCTGTTTTTT. Translation: CASSWDGAGELFF.